This entry features one T cell receptor (beta chain) sequence. Original processing notes: Nucleated cell number was recorded as an estimate derived from reference gene primer amplification. The method was immunoSEQ multiplex PCR; TCRdb's version includes in-frame clones alone and lacks a portion of them. V and J calls and clone size come straight from that table; D and trimming were deduced from the DNA. The table has about 180,000 clones, roughly 80% seen once. This sample is part of a study of blood T cell repertoires in COVID-19. Study-wide context: Acute and convalescent COVID-19 samples came from the United States, Italy and Spain. PBMCs, B-cell-depleted T cells, or T cells provided the cDNA or gDNA that made up the material.

The germline gives CDR1 SGHVS, CDR2 FQNEAQ. The V end lost 5 bases, the J end lost 4 bases, and 14 bases lay between the germline ends. This CDR3 is built from 15 residues. Sequenced material: peripheral blood. This rearrangement joins TRBV7-8 to TRBJ1-4, with D tentatively TRBD1 (5 bases). This TCR was sampled from a human donor in a cohort sampled during active COVID-19. The CDR3: CASSPAGLDNEKLFF. As DNA, the CDR3 is TGTGCCAGCAGCCCCGCGGGGCTCGATAATGAAAAACTGTTTTTT.